Here is one T cell receptor beta chain with its context. This specimen comes from a study of human T cells and chemical hapten exposure. Looking at the study overall: The study enrolled mostly female patients with alopecia areata, totalis or universalis. The variation in per-sample TCR yields arose mainly from small differences in pooled library volumes.

TCRdb called the RACE reads again in MiXCR, with one record for every CDR3 protein. This table has about 110,000 distinct CDR3 sequences, about a tenth appearing once. Time point reported: patch test 2, 6 weeks after DPC sensitization. The treatment is: therapeutic diphenylcyclopropenone sensitization with weekly scalp DPC. Venepuncture was done earlier than the placement of each patch test. J was trimmed by 0 bases and V by 4 bases; bases with no gene match: 4. This CDR3 comprises 14 residues. Germline V gene sequence: CDR1 SGHRS, CDR2 YFSETQ. This rearrangement joins TRBV5-1 to TRBJ2-7; 7 bases map to TRBD1. The source was whole blood, collected in connection with sensitization to the hapten diphenylcyclopropenone (DPC). The origin of this receptor is a middle-aged woman with alopecia areata. Some clones in this sample may be carry-over from other donors' samples. The CDR3, as DNA: TGCGCCAGCAGCCCCGGGACAGTCTCCTACGAGCAGTACTTC. This gives the protein CASSPGTVSYEQYF.